This TCR beta chain was observed in a study of T cell repertoires in cytomegalovirus infection. For the study at large: Both a matching HLA type and CMV infection were indicated by public TCR beta signatures. Study-wide points: Dominating the ex vivo response were HLA-C-restricted CMV-specific TCR beta clonotypes. CMV carriers with the relevant HLA were identified by cumulative public TCR beta family frequency.

This clonotype has ten or more counts. Its antigen is undetermined. TCRdb recomputed calls from the reads with MiXCR, one row per CDR3 protein. This table holds around 210,000 distinct CDR3 sequences, 6.5% found once. Trimming at V came to 5 bases and at J to 3 bases, leaving 5 bases not matched to a gene. Germline V gene data show CDR1 as SGHTA and CDR2 as FQGNSA. The CDR3 length is 15 residues. The TCR originated in a human donor in good health (CMV status not recorded). Some clones in this sample may be carry-over from other donors' samples. Input material: PBMCs. The chain links TRBV7-2 to TRBJ2-1; 9 bases match TRBD1. The CDR3: CASSNRDRVYNEQFF. The CDR3 DNA reads TGTGCCAGCAGCAACCGGGACAGGGTCTACAATGAGCAGTTCTTC.